Detailed here is one TCR beta chain. The record originates from a study of blood T cell repertoires in COVID-19. Study-level information: COVID-19 samples, acute and convalescent, were from the United States, Italy and Spain.

Profiled with immunoSEQ multiplex PCR; TCRdb holds only in-frame clones, not every one. The sample records some 220,000 clones, 84% being singletons. This CDR3 has 14 amino acids. Trimming cost V 4 bases and J 8 bases; bases outside gene matches: 10. CDR1 and CDR2 from the germline V gene are SGHRS and YFSETQ. The chain couples TRBV5-1 to TRBJ2-7; 9 nucleotides agree with TRBD1. Sequencing was carried out using peripheral blood. The TCR originated in a woman between 55 and 75 years old who had recovered from COVID-19. CDR3: CASSTGQGISQQYF. The CDR3 DNA sequence: TGCGCCAGCAGCACCGGACAGGGGATATCGCAGCAGTACTTC.